This T cell receptor (beta chain) appears in the sequencing data of a study of shared clonotypes between healthy human individuals (dated by TCRdb to 2018 to 2021). Broadly, across the study: A few men and a couple of women, aged 18 to 49 years, made up the cohort. For each donor, three plates each were used for CD4 naive and CD4 memory, two plates were used for CD8 naive, and one plate was used for CD8 memory. Blood TCR repertoires of several healthy adults were deeply sequenced to estimate repertoire size and the extent of clonotype sharing between individuals. Libraries were prepared and TCR repertoires were sequenced by different laboratories using diverse techniques, in order to increase sequencing depth and limit assay-specific biases. Leukapheresis yielded between about 0.94 and 10 billion PBMCs per donor. Overall study results and their limits: Even with the large sequencing depth, rarefaction of the sorted-subset datasets indicated that sequencing was incomplete. Sampling was restricted to blood, and TCR repertoires in tissues likely differ from the TCR repertoires found in blood. Because the study included only a small number of donors, the genetic and exposure-history diversity represented was limited. Naive subsets generally had larger estimated clonotype richness than memory subsets. Sharing across several donors was observed for approximately 5% of naive CD4, over 3% of naive CD8, roughly 2.4% of memory CD4, and over 0.3% of memory CD8 clonotypes. Compared with non-shared clonotypes, clonotypes shared by all four sorted-subset donors had higher generation probabilities. Pairwise subsampling indicated that sequencing depth was expected to affect the degree of clonotype sharing among donors.

The donors were healthy, HIV-negative adults with no recently reported acute infections or vaccinations. All donors were Caucasian adults living in Nashville, Tennessee, USA. The CD8 memory samples were a combination of magnetically selected CD45RO+ cells and CCR7-negative CD45RA+ effector memory (TemRA) cells. After blood collection by leukapheresis, PBMCs were isolated using Ficoll-Histopaque density gradient centrifugation and then cryopreserved in the vapor phase of liquid nitrogen. Analytical flow cytometry was used to check the purity and quantity of every magnetically sorted T cell population. Each sorted fraction had its genomic DNA isolated and then quantified by UV absorbance on a Nanodrop 2000c. Using the deep immunoSEQ assay, TCR CDR3 regions were amplified from genomic DNA by multiplex PCR. For each cell subset, the extracted genomic DNA was distributed evenly across all wells of several immunoSEQ 96-well plates, and each plate served as one replicate. For sorted subsets, about 200 ng genomic DNA, equal to about 30,000 T cell genomes, was loaded into each replicate PCR. Purified libraries were quantified with a Qubit 3.0 fluorometer, sized on a Bioanalyzer 2100, and re-quantified with the KAPA Library Quantification kit. Every immunoSEQ 96-well plate was sequenced on a separate single-read 150-cycle Illumina NextSeq 550 flow cell. For the original study's pipeline: Because the immunoSEQ output included only junctional sequences and no quality scores, the filtering could not be the same as the filtering used for full-length reads. To assign V/J genes and CDR3, sequences were annotated against IMGT germline references using PyIR, a Python wrapper for IgBLAST v1.9. Reads were filtered out if the reads had weak V/J assignments (E-value above 1e-6), no CDR3, stop codons, out-of-frame junctions, or ambiguous translated residues. V3J clonotypes were defined by identical inferred V gene, J gene, and CDR3 amino acid sequence. To compute the percentage overlap between repertoires, the number of shared unique clonotypes was divided by the size of the smaller repertoire. Repertoire richness was assessed with RTK rarefaction, the Chao1 estimator, and Recon v2.1 estimates of unobserved clonotypes. OLGA was used to compute generation probabilities for all TCRbeta clonotypes that the gDNA method yielded from a handful of donors. TCRdb's version of the immuneACCESS table is confined to in-frame rearrangements and falls short of the full clone set. An unresolved V gene accounts for under half of the shortfall where checked; the remainder is of unknown origin. V, J and clone size reflect that table, while D and trimming were determined from the DNA. The sample yields roughly 660,000 clones; 90% were counted once. The biggest ten clones account for roughly 36% of the sample.

Comments on this clone: Its antigen is currently not known. No per-base quality is available; no much larger clone lies one base away.

The CDR3 holds 16 amino acids from the cysteine to the phenylalanine. The only DNA kept is the CDR3, 48 bases in frame from the first base. V sheds 0 bases and J sheds 2 bases, leaving 14 bases between their ends. Looking up the germline V gene yields CDR1 SGHVS and CDR2 FQNEAQ. Sequenced sample: memory CD8+ T cells from PBMCs. The sample's cell subset or site label, decoded: CD45RO+ cells pooled with CCR7-negative TemRA cells. The rearrangement joined TRBV7-8 to TRBJ2-7; no D gene can be assigned with confidence. The clonotype originates from a man younger than 30 in good health. Some clones in this sample may be carry-over from other donors' samples. In nucleotides, the sequence is TGTGCCAGCAGCTTAGCGGTCATGGGCGCTCCCTACGAGCAGTACTTC. Translated, it reads CASSLAVMGAPYEQYF.